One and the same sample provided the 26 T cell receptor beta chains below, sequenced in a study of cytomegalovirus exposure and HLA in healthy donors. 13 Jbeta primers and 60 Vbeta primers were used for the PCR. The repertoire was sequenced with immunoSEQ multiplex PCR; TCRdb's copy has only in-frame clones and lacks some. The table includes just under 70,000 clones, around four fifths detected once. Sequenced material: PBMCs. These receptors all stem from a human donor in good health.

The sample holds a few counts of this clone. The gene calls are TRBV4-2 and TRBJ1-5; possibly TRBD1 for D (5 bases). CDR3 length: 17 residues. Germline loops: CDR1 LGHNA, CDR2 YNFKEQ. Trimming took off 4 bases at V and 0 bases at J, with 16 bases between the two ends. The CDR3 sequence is CASSPTHGGYSNQPQHF. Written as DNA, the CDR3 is TGTGCCAGCAGCCCAACCCACGGGGGGTATAGCAATCAGCCCCAGCATTTT.

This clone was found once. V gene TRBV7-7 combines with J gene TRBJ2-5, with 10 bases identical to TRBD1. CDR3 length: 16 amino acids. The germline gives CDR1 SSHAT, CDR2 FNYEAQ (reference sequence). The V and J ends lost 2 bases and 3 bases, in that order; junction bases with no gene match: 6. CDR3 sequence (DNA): TGTGCCAGCAGCTTATTCCCCGGGACAGGGGAAGAGACCCAGTACTTC. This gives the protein CASSLFPGTGEETQYF. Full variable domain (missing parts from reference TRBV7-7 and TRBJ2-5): GAGVSQSPRYKVTKRGQDVTLRCDPISSHATLYWYQQALGQGPEFLTYFNYEAQPDKSGLPSDRFSAERPEGSISTLTIQRTEQRDSAMYRCASSLFPGTGEETQYFGPGTRLLVL.

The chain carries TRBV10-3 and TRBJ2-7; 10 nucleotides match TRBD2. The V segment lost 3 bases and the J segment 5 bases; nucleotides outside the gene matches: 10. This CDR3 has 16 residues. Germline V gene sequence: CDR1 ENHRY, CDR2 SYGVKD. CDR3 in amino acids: CAISDERGGLRNEQYF. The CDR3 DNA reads TGTGCCATCAGTGATGAGCGGGGGGGCCTGCGTAACGAGCAGTACTTC.

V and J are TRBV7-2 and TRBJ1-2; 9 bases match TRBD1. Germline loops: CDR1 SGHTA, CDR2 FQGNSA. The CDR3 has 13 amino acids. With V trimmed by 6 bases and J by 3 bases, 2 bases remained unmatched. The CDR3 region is CASSDRGDYGYTF. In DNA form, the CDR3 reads TGTGCCAGCAGTGACAGGGGGGACTATGGCTACACCTTC.

As DNA, the CDR3 is TGTGCCAGCAGCCCGGAGGGCACCGGGGAGCTGTTTTTT. Its protein is CASSPEGTGELFF. The rearrangement links TRBV7-9 to TRBJ2-2; the D gene is possibly TRBD2 (6 bases). The CDR3 consists of 13 residues. Germline V gene lookup returns CDR1 SEHNR and CDR2 FQNEAQ (reference sequence). The V end lost 5 bases, the J end lost 4 bases, and 8 bases lay between the germline ends.

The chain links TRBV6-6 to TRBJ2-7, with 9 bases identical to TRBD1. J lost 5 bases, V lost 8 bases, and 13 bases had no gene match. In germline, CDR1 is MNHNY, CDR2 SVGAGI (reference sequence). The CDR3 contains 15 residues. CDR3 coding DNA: TGTGCCAGCTGTCCCTCCCCGGACAGGGGAAACGAGCAGTACTTC. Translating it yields CASCPSPDRGNEQYF.

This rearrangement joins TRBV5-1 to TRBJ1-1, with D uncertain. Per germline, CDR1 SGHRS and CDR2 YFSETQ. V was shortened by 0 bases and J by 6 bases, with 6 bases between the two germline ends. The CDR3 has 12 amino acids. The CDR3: CASSLDKSEAFF. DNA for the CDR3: TGCGCCAGCAGCTTGGATAAATCTGAAGCTTTCTTT. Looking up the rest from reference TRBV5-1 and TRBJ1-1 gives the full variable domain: KAGVTQTPRYLIKTRGQQVTLSCSPISGHRSVSWYQQTPGQGLQFLFEYFSETQRNKGNFPGRFSGRQFSNSRSEMNVSTLELGDSALYLCASSLDKSEAFFGQGTRLTVV.

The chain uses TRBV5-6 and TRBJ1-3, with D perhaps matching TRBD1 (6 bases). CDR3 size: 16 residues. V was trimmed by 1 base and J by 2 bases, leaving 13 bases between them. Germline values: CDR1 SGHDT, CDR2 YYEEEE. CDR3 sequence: CASSLLTGGAGNTIYF. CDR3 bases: TGTGCCAGCAGCTTGCTTACTGGGGGCGCTGGAAACACCATATATTTT.

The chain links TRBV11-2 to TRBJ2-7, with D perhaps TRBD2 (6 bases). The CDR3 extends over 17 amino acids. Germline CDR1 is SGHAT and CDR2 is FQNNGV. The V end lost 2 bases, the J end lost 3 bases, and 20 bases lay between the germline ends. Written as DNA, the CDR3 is TGTGCCAGCAGCTTACTTCCGGGTGGTAGCGGTTACTACGAGCAGTACTTC. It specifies CASSLLPGGSGYYEQYF.

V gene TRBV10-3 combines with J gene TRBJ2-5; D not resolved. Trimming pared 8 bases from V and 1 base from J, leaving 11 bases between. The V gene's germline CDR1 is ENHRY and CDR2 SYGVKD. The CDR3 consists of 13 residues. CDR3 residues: CAIGQTTQETQYF. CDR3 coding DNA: TGTGCCATCGGGCAGACCACCCAAGAGACCCAGTACTTC.

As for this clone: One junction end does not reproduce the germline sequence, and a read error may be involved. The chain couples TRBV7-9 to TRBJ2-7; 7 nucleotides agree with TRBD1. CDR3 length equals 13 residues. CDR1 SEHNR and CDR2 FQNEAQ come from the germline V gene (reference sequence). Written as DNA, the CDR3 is TGTTCCAGCAGCACTTCGACAGGGACGGAGCAGTACTTC. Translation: CSSSTSTGTEQYF.

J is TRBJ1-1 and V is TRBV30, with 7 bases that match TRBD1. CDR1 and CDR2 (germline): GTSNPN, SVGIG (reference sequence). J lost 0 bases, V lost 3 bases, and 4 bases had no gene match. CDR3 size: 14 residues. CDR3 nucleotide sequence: TGTGCCTGGAGAGTTACAGGGGTGAACACTGAAGCTTTCTTT. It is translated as CAWRVTGVNTEAFF.

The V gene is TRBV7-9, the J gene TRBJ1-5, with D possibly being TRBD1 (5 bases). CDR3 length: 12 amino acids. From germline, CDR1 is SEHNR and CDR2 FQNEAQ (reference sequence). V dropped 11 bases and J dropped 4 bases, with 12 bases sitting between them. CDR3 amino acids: CASGLPNQPQHF. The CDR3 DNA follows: TGTGCCTCGGGACTCCCGAATCAGCCCCAGCATTTT.

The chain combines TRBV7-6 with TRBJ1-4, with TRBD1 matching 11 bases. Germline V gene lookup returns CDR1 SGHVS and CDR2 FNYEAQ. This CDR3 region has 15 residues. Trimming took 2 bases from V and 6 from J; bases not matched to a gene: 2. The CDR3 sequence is CASSLSGQGDEKLFF. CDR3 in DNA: TGTGCCAGCAGCTTATCGGGACAGGGGGATGAAAAACTGTTTTTT.

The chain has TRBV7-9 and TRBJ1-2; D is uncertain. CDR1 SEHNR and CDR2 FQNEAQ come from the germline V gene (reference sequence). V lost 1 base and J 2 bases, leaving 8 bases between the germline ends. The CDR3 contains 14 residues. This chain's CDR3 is CASSLDARNYGYTF. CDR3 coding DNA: TGTGCCAGCAGCTTAGACGCTAGGAACTATGGCTACACCTTC.

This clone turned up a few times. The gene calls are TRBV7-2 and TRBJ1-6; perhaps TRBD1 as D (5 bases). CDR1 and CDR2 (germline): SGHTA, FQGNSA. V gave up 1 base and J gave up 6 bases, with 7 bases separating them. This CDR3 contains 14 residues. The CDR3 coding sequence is TGTGCCAGCAGCTTAGGACAGATTAATTCACCCCTCCACTTT. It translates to CASSLGQINSPLHF.

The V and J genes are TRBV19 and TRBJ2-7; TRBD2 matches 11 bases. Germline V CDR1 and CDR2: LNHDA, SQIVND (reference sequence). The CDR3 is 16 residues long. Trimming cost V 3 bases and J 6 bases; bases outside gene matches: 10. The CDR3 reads CASSIRPGLAAPEQYF. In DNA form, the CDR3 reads TGTGCCAGTAGTATCCGCCCGGGACTAGCGGCCCCCGAGCAGTACTTC.

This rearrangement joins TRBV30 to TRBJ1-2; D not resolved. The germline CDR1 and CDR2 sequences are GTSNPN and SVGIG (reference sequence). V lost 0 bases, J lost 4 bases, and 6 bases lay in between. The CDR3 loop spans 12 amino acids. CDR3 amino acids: CAWSVGGYGYTF. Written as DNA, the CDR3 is TGTGCCTGGAGTGTCGGCGGCTATGGCTACACCTTC.

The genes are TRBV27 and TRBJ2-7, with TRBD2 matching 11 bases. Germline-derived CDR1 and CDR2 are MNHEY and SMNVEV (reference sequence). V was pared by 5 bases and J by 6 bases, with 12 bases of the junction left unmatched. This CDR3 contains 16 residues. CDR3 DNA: TGTGCCAGCAGTCCTCGACTAGCGGGGACCCTCGTCGAGCAGTACTTC. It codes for CASSPRLAGTLVEQYF.

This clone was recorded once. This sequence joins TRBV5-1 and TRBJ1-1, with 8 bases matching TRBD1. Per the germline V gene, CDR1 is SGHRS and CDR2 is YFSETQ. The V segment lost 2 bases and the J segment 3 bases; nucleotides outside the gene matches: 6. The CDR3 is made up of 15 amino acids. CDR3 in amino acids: CASSFRTGSDTEAFF. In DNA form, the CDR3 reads TGCGCCAGCAGCTTTCGGACAGGGTCGGACACTGAAGCTTTCTTT.

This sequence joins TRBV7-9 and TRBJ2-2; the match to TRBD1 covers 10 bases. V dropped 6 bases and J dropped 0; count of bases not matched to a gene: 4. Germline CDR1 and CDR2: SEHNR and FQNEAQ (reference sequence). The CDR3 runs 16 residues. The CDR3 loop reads CASSPDRGANTGELFF. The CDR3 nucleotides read TGTGCCAGCAGTCCGGACAGGGGGGCGAACACCGGGGAGCTGTTTTTT.

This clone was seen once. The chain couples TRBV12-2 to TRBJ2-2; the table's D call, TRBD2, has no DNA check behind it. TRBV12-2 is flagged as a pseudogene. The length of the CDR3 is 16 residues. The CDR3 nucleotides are TGTGCAAGTCGCTCCCCCGCGGGGGTGAACACCGGGGAGCTGTTTTTT. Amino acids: CASRSPAGVNTGELFF.

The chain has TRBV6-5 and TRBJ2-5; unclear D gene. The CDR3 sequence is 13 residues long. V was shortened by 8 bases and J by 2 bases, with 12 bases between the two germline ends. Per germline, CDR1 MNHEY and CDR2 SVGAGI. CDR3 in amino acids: CASASVTQETQYF. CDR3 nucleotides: TGTGCCAGCGCCTCGGTCACGCAAGAGACCCAGTACTTC.

CDR3 nucleotides: TGCGCCAGCAGAGAAAACAGGGACCCTACCTACGAGCAGTACTTC. Encoded protein: CASRENRDPTYEQYF. The chain couples TRBV10-2 to TRBJ2-7; weak D call: TRBD1 (6 bases). The CDR3 has 15 residues. Trimming shortened V by 6 bases and J by 2 bases, and 17 bases separated the two germline ends. Per germline, CDR1 WSHSY and CDR2 SAAADI.

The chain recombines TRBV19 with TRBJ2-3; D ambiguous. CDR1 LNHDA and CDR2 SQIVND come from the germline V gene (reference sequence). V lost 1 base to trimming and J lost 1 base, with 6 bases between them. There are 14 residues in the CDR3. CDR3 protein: CASSIGLGTDTQYF. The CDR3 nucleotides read TGTGCCAGTAGTATAGGGCTAGGCACAGATACGCAGTATTTT.

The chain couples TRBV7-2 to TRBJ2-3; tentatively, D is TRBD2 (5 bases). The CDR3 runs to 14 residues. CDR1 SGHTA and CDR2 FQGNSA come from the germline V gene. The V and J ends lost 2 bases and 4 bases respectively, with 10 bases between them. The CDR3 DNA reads TGTGCCAGCAGCTTAAATAGGAGGTCAGATACGCAGTATTTT. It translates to CASSLNRRSDTQYF. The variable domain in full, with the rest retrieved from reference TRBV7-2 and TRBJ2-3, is GAGVSQSPSNKVTEKGKDVELRCDPISGHTALYWYRQSLGQGLEFLIYFQGNSAPDKSGLPSDRFSAERTGGSVSTLTIQRTQQEDSAVYLCASSLNRRSDTQYFGPGTRLTVL.